The clone carrying this T cell receptor (beta chain) has only a few counts. The data are from a study of OX40 agonist ivuxolimab in advanced cancers. About the study: Every 2 weeks, patients got intravenous ivuxolimab at one of six dose levels (0.01-10 mg/kg).

TCRdb's copy holds only in-frame clones and misses some; the assay was immunoSEQ multiplex PCR. The data contain 55,000 to 75,000 clones, about 86% of them singletons. Trimming took off 5 bases at V and 6 bases at J, with 23 bases between the two ends. The CDR3 spans 16 residues. Germline values: CDR1 LNHDA, CDR2 SQIVND (reference sequence). V is TRBV19 and J is TRBJ2-7, with TRBD2 as a possible D gene (6 bases). The receptor's source is an adult with an advanced solid tumor such as melanoma, head and neck, liver or kidney cancer. The material was CD4+ or CD8+ T cells sorted from blood, obtained in a trial of the OX40 agonist ivuxolimab. The CDR3 DNA follows: TGTGCCAGTAGTCGTGCCGGCCCAGGACTACAGGTCGAGCAGTACTTC. Translating gives CASSRAGPGLQVEQYF. Full variable domain (missing parts from reference TRBV19 and TRBJ2-7): DGGITQSPKYLFRKEGQNVTLSCEQNLNHDAMYWYRQDPGQGLRLIYYSQIVNDFQKGDIAEGYSVSREKKESFPLTVTSAQKNPTAFYLCASSRAGPGLQVEQYFGPGTRLTVT.